This TCR beta chain is from a study of blood T cells in healthy people across ages. About this clonotype itself: Its antigen is unknown.

This CDR3 has 14 residues. Together with a sample-barcoded 5' primer, a J-beta primer mix was included in a second PCR lasting about 6 to 12 cycles. TCRdb ran MiXCR on the 5' RACE reads and lists one entry per CDR3 protein. The table shows around 500,000 distinct CDR3 sequences, with less than 60% occurring only once. General study points: The fall in TCR beta diversity per million T cells was roughly linear with age.

It was 9.5 to 10 milliliters of peripheral blood that were drawn from each donor. The sequence was collected from a man at least 80 years old in good health. The V and J genes are TRBV21-1 and TRBJ2-1; the DNA was not used to check the table's D call, TRBD2. TRBV21-1 is noted as a pseudogene. Sequenced sample: blood. CDR3 DNA sequence: TGTGCCAGCAGCAAAGTGTTGCGGGAGCATGAGCAGTTCTTC. Amino acid sequence: CASSKVLREHEQFF.